Only a few counts were recorded for the clone carrying this T cell receptor (beta chain). Profiled with immunoSEQ multiplex PCR; TCRdb holds only in-frame clones, not every one. Among some 350,000 clones listed, approximately 87% were seen once. This sample is drawn from a study of Ad26.COV2.S vaccination and SARS-CoV-2 variants. CDR3 size: 12 residues. Trimming took 3 bases from V and 10 from J, leaving 10 bases between them. Looked up from germline, CDR1 is SEHNR and CDR2 is FQNEAQ (reference sequence). Treatment specified: around 19 received Ad26.COV2.S at low or high dose, single or two shots; 5 received placebo; per-sample allocation not given. Collection of samples fell on day 63 after the first vaccine or placebo injection.

Sequenced material: peripheral blood, taken in a trial of Ad26.COV2.S vaccine versus placebo. The sequence was obtained from a person between 18 and 60 years old who received the Ad26.COV2.S COVID-19 vaccine or a placebo. This chain uses TRBV7-9 with TRBJ2-1; the D is unclear. This CDR3 is CASSFATPEQFF. DNA for the CDR3: TGTGCCAGCAGCTTTGCTACTCCGGAGCAGTTCTTC.